One and the same sample provided the 22 T cell receptor beta chains below, sequenced in a study of T cell responses to AZD1222 COVID-19 vaccine. Clones were read by immunoSEQ multiplex PCR, and TCRdb kept only the in-frame ones, dropping some. This repertoire shows approximately 140,000 clones, 80% to 90% found once; its top ten account for around 5%. The specimen comprised peripheral blood, sampled on day 0 of AZD1222 vaccination. The source is an adult in good health.

The V call is TRBV9, the J call TRBJ1-1; 7 bases agree with TRBD1. Germline V gene data show CDR1 as SGDLS and CDR2 as YYNGEE. Trimming at V came to 4 bases and at J to 8 bases, leaving 8 bases not matched to a gene. The CDR3 covers 13 residues. The CDR3 loop is CASSPRTGPEAFF. The CDR3 DNA is TGTGCCAGCAGCCCTCGGACAGGCCCAGAAGCTTTCTTT.

The chain combines TRBV18 with TRBJ2-7; TRBD1 is a possible D gene (6 bases). V lost 3 bases to trimming and J lost 6 bases, with 21 bases between them. This CDR3 region has 16 residues. Germline V gene sequence: CDR1 KGHSH, CDR2 LQKENI. The CDR3 sequence is CASSPSHGQLAGEQYF. CDR3 DNA: TGTGCCAGCTCACCTTCACACGGACAGCTCGCTGGCGAGCAGTACTTC.

This clone was detected only once. V usage is TRBV6-2 or TRBV6-3 and J usage is TRBJ1-1; tentative D call: TRBD1 (6 bases). V was cut by 2 bases and J by 6 bases, with 13 bases left in between. Germline V CDR1 and CDR2: MNHEY, SVGEGT. The CDR3 covers 14 residues. The CDR3 loop reads CASSYLTGQSEAFF. For the CDR3, the DNA is TGTGCCAGCAGTTACCTCACTGGACAGTCTGAAGCTTTCTTT.

The rearrangement uses TRBV12-3 or TRBV12-4 and TRBJ2-5, with D uncertain. The CDR3 spans 12 residues. Trimming cost V 3 bases and J 7 bases, with 9 bases left between them. CDR3 DNA: TGTGCCAGCAGTTTCTATCGCGGGACCCAGTACTTC. It encodes CASSFYRGTQYF.

This clone was found a few times. The gene calls are TRBV7-8 and TRBJ2-7; 10 nucleotides match TRBD2. This CDR3 comprises 19 residues. Germline CDR1 and CDR2: SGHVS and FQNEAQ. J gave up 0 bases and V 1 base, and 12 bases lay outside the gene matches. The CDR3 DNA sequence: TGTGCCAGCAGCTTAGGTCCCGGACTAACTAGCGGGGACTCCTACGAGCAGTACTTC. This translates into CASSLGPGLTSGDSYEQYF. The whole variable domain, remainder taken from reference TRBV7-8 and TRBJ2-7, is GAGVSQSPRYKVAKRGQDVALRCDPISGHVSLFWYQQALGQGPEFLTYFQNEAQLDKSGLPSDRFFAERPEGSVSTLKIQRTQQEDSAVYLCASSLGPGLTSGDSYEQYFGPGTRLTVT.

The J gene is TRBJ2-3, the V gene TRBV5-8; 9 bases map to TRBD2. Trimming cost V 3 bases and J 1 base; bases outside gene matches: 3. CDR1 SGHTS and CDR2 YDEGEE come from the germline V gene. This CDR3 has 15 amino acids. The CDR3 DNA follows: TGTGCCAGCAGCTACATAGCGGGGGGCACAGATACGCAGTATTTT. Translation gives CASSYIAGGTDTQYF.

This chain uses TRBV27 with TRBJ1-3; D might be TRBD1 (6 bases). CDR1 is MNHEY, CDR2 SMNVEV, per germline (reference sequence). Between the trimmed V and J ends, which lost 6 bases and 2 bases, there was a span of 11 bases. This CDR3 spans 14 amino acids. In nucleotides, the CDR3 is TGTGCCAGCAGAGCACAGGGAGCTGGAAACACCATATATTTT. Its protein is CASRAQGAGNTIYF.

The rearrangement joins TRBV11-2 to TRBJ1-2, with D uncertain. Trimming shortened V by 5 bases and J by 4 bases, and 8 bases separated the two germline ends. Germline values: CDR1 SGHAT, CDR2 FQNNGV. The CDR3 is 12 amino acids. The CDR3 loop is CASSRTVYGYTF. The CDR3 DNA is TGTGCCAGCAGCCGGACGGTCTATGGCTACACCTTC.

CDR3 protein: CASSLLSGSSTDTQYF. The DNA of the CDR3 is TGTGCCAGCAGCTTACTTTCGGGATCGAGCACAGATACGCAGTATTTT. The chain combines TRBV5-6 with TRBJ2-3; tentatively, D is TRBD2 (5 bases). V was pared by 2 bases and J by 0 bases, with 13 bases between. The CDR3 consists of 16 residues. CDR1 is SGHDT and CDR2 is YYEEEE in the germline V gene.

The chain employs TRBV9 and TRBJ2-1; D might be TRBD2 (6 bases). The CDR3 sequence is 15 residues long. Germline values: CDR1 SGDLS, CDR2 YYNGEE. V gave up 4 bases and J gave up 1 base, with 12 bases separating them. Here the CDR3 DNA reads TGTGCCAGCAGCTTCATGGGGGGTTCCTACAATGAGCAGTTCTTC. Amino acid sequence: CASSFMGGSYNEQFF.

This clone was detected only a few times. The chain joins TRBV24-1 to TRBJ2-5; unclear D gene. Germline V CDR1 and CDR2: KGHDR, SFDVKD. The CDR3 is made up of 15 amino acids. Trimming took off 3 bases at V and 7 bases at J, with 17 bases between the two ends. The CDR3 DNA reads as TGTGCCACCAGTGATCCTTCTTCTCCGACGCGGACCCAGTACTTC. Residues: CATSDPSSPTRTQYF.

The chain joins TRBV12-2 to TRBJ1-5; no check of the table's D call, TRBD1, against the DNA was made. TRBV12-2 is a pseudogene. The CDR3 loop spans 18 amino acids. CDR3 in DNA: TGTGCAAGCCATTCCATACGAGAGGGCCGGACAGGCAATCAGCCCCAGCATTTT. It encodes CASHSIREGRTGNQPQHF.

The V gene is TRBV7-2, the J gene TRBJ2-5; tentative D call: TRBD1 (6 bases). Trimming took off 5 bases at V and 1 base at J, with 11 bases between the two ends. Per the germline V gene, CDR1 is SGHTA and CDR2 is FQGNSA. The CDR3 consists of 14 residues. CDR3 region: CASSPDRFQETQYF. In DNA, the CDR3 is TGTGCCAGCAGCCCCGACAGGTTCCAAGAGACCCAGTACTTC.

The chain joins TRBV15 to TRBJ2-7; 12 nucleotides line up with TRBD1. The CDR3 has 15 residues. Per the germline V gene, CDR1 is LNHNV and CDR2 is YYDKDF (reference sequence). Trimming removed 3 bases from V and 2 bases from J; junction bases left unmatched: 2. This chain's CDR3 is CATSRGTGGPYEQYF. The DNA of the CDR3 is TGTGCCACCAGCAGGGGGACAGGGGGCCCCTACGAGCAGTACTTC.

This rearrangement joins TRBV21-1 to TRBJ2-3; the D segment call TRBD2 is taken from the table without a DNA check. TRBV21-1 is a listed pseudogene. This CDR3 has 15 amino acids. In DNA form, the CDR3 reads TGTGCCAGCAGCAAAAGGCTACTAGGGAAAGATACGCAGTATTTT. This sequence encodes CASSKRLLGKDTQYF.

V is TRBV5-1 and J is TRBJ2-7; no firm D call. V lost 2 bases and J lost 3, with 15 bases in between. Per germline, CDR1 SGHRS and CDR2 YFSETQ. This CDR3 contains 15 residues. The CDR3 DNA follows: TGCGCCAGCAGCTTAGTTATGACCCAGGACTACGAGCAGTACTTC. Translation: CASSLVMTQDYEQYF.

This sequence joins TRBV19 and TRBJ1-6, with D unresolved. Trimming took 0 bases from V and 2 from J, leaving 11 bases between them. Germline V gives CDR1 LNHDA, CDR2 SQIVND (reference sequence). The CDR3 has 17 amino acids. The CDR3 here is CASSIDGSITYNSPLHF. The CDR3 DNA reads as TGTGCCAGTAGTATAGATGGCAGCATAACCTATAATTCACCCCTCCACTTT.

CDR3 in amino acids: CASREGLAGDVDTQYF. The CDR3 bases are TGTGCCAGCAGAGAGGGACTAGCGGGAGATGTAGATACGCAGTATTTT. The chain couples TRBV4-2 to TRBJ2-3; 14 positions match TRBD2. The CDR3 runs to 16 residues. Germline V CDR1 and CDR2: LGHNA, YNFKEQ. V was clipped by 6 bases and J by 5 bases; unmatched bases: 7.

The chain has TRBV6-2 or TRBV6-3 and TRBJ1-5; D is possibly TRBD1 (5 bases). V lost 5 bases and J 5 bases, leaving 7 bases between the germline ends. This CDR3 is built from 12 residues. Germline V gene sequence: CDR1 MNHEY, CDR2 SVGEGT. The CDR3: CASSRGYQPQHF. CDR3 DNA: TGTGCCAGCAGTCGGGGGTATCAGCCCCAGCATTTT.

About this clone: A much larger clone is a single base away; this may be a read error. V gene TRBV4-2 combines with J gene TRBJ2-7, with a weak D call TRBD2 (6 bases). Looked up from germline, CDR1 is LGHNA and CDR2 is YNFKEQ. The CDR3 covers 15 residues. V dropped 0 bases and J dropped 0 bases, with 9 bases sitting between them. The CDR3 nucleotides are TGTGCCAGCAGCCAAGAGGAGGGGAGCTCCTACGAGCAGTACTTC. Translating it yields CASSQEEGSSYEQYF.

The chain links TRBV14 to TRBJ1-1, with 9 bases fitting TRBD1. Trimming at V came to 4 bases and at J to 4 bases, leaving 4 bases not matched to a gene. The germline V gene has CDR1 SGHDN and CDR2 FVKESK. The CDR3 loop spans 14 amino acids. CDR3 amino acids: CASSLRDRATEAFF. The CDR3 nucleotides are TGTGCCAGCAGCCTCCGGGACAGGGCCACTGAAGCTTTCTTT.

This clone was counted only a few times. The chain is built from TRBV5-5 and TRBJ1-1; no clear D gene. V lost 1 base and J 0 bases, leaving 7 bases between the germline ends. The CDR3 loop spans 14 amino acids. CDR1 is SGHKS, CDR2 YYEKEE, per germline (reference sequence). The CDR3 bases are TGTGCCAGCAGCTTGACAGCTATGAACACTGAAGCTTTCTTT. Translation: CASSLTAMNTEAFF.